The sequence of this T cell receptor beta chain was determined in a study of blood T cell repertoires in COVID-19. For the study at large: Whether acute or convalescent, the COVID-19 samples came from the United States, Italy and Spain.

The CDR3 length is 15 residues. V lost 6 bases to trimming and J lost 5 bases; unmatched junction nucleotides: 11. Germline assignment: CDR1 MGHRA and CDR2 YSYEKL. In the authors' methods: Amplification of reference gene primers provided the estimated nucleated cell counts. TCRdb's table, derived via immunoSEQ multiplex PCR, lists solely in-frame clones and lacks some. V and J calls and clone size come straight from that table; D and trimming were deduced from the DNA. The sample consists of roughly 130,000 clones, about 86% of them appearing once. The chain has TRBV4-1 and TRBJ1-2; 8 nucleotides align to TRBD1. This receptor was identified in an elderly woman with acute or convalescent COVID-19. The sequenced material came from peripheral blood. In DNA form, the CDR3 reads TGCGCCAGCAGATCCCCCGAACAGGGGGTTTATGGCTACACCTTC. It yields the protein CASRSPEQGVYGYTF.